This T cell receptor beta chain was documented in a study of cytomegalovirus exposure and HLA in healthy donors. Study-wide results and caveats: Productive status was seen about 90% or about 30% of the time for most TCR beta V segments in an earlier analysis.

PCR amplification relied on 60 Vbeta primers (plus 13 Jbeta primers). Clones were sequenced by immunoSEQ multiplex PCR, and TCRdb holds only the in-frame ones, with some missing. The table shows tens of thousands of clones, with more than 70% occurring only once. Unmatched junction bases numbered 3, after V lost 11 bases and J lost 1 base. Germline V CDR1 and CDR2: SNHLY, FYNNEI. The CDR3 runs 12 residues. A word on this clone: Its target is unknown.

Donors had nominal health at sampling but likely had unrecorded immune exposures. The sample taken for sequencing was PBMCs. The chain is built from TRBV2 and TRBJ1-2; the match to TRBD1 covers 8 bases. This receptor was obtained from a man in his forties or fifties in good health and CMV-seronegative. CDR3 sequence reads: CALQGVNYGYTF. CDR3 DNA sequence: TGTGCCCTACAGGGGGTTAACTATGGCTACACCTTC.